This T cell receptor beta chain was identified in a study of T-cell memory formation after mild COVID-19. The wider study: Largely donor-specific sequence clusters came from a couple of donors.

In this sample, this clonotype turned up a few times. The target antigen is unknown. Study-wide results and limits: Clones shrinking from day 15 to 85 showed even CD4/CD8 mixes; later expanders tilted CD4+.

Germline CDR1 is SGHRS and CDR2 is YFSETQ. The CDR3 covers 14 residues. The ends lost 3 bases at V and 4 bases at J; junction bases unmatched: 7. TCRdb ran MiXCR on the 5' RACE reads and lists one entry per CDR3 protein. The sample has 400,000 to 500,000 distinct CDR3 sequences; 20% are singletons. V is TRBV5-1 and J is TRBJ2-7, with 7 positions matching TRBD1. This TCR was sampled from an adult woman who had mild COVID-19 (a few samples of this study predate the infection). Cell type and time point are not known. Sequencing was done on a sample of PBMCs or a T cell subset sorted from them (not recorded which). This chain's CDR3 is CASSWTGQLYEQYF. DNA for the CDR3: TGCGCCAGCAGCTGGACAGGACAGTTGTACGAGCAGTACTTC.